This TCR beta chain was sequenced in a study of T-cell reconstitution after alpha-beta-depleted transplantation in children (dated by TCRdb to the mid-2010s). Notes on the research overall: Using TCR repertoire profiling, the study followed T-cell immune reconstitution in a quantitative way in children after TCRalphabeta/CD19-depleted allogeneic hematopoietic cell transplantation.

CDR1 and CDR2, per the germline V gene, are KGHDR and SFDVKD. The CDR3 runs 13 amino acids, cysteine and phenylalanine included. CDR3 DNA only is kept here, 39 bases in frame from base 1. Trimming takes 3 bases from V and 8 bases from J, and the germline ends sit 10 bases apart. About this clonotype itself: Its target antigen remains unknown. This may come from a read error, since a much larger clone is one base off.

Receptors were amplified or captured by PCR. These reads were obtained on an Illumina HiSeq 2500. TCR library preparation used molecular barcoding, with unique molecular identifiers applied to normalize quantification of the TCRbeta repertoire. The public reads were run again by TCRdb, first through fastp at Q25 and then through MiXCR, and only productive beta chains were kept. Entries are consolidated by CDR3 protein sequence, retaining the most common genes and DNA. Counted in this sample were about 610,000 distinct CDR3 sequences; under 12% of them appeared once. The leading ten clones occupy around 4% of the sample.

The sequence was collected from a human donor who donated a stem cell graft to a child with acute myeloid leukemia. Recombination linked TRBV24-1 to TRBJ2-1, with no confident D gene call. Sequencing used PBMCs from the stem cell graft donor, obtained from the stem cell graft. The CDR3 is CATSDPHRDEQFF. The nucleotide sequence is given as TGTGCCACCAGTGATCCCCATAGGGATGAGCAGTTCTTC.